Each of the 32 T cell receptor beta chains below was sequenced from the same sample in a study of neurological immune-mediated disorders. TCRdb reprocessed the 5' RACE reads with MiXCR, giving one entry per CDR3 protein. The sample has about 50,000 distinct CDR3 sequences; 2.5% to 3.5% are singletons. Sequenced sample: PBMCs. The receptors stem from a woman aged 50 to 65 with multiple sclerosis.

At least ten counts were recorded for this clonotype. The chain uses TRBV20-1 and TRBJ2-5; 9 bases are a match to TRBD2. The CDR3 runs 15 residues. Trimming at V came to 3 bases and at J to 4 bases, leaving 9 bases not matched to a gene. Germline V gives CDR1 DFQATT, CDR2 SNEGSKA (reference sequence). The CDR3 spells CSASTPGLAGETQYF. In DNA, the CDR3 is TGCAGTGCTAGCACACCGGGACTAGCTGGAGAGACCCAGTACTTC.

This clonotype came up a few times. A much larger clone differs by one base, so this may be a read error. The chain uses TRBV20-1 and TRBJ2-3; D perhaps matches TRBD1 (5 bases). V was shortened by 5 bases and J by 2 bases, with 11 bases between the two germline ends. This CDR3 region has 13 residues. Germline CDR1 and CDR2: DFQATT and SNEGSKA (reference sequence). In nucleotides, the CDR3 is TGCAGTGCTCAGGTGGGGCCCACAGATACGCAGTATTTT. Amino acid sequence: CSAQVGPTDTQYF.

This clonotype was recorded many times. The chain joins TRBV5-1 to TRBJ1-1, with a weak D call TRBD1 (5 bases). Trimming removed 4 bases at V and 1 base at J, with 14 bases between. Germline V gene sequence: CDR1 SGHRS, CDR2 YFSETQ. The CDR3 length is 15 residues. The CDR3 bases are TGCGCCAGCAGCCCCGGGGGATGGGGGAACACTGAAGCTTTCTTT. Amino acid sequence: CASSPGGWGNTEAFF.

This clonotype was seen ten or more times. This sequence joins TRBV7-2 and TRBJ2-6; 12 nucleotides line up with TRBD1. Losses at the gene ends were 5 bases for V and 3 bases for J; bases not matched to a gene: 8. The CDR3 length is 18 residues. Germline CDR1 is SGHTA and CDR2 is FQGNSA. CDR3 residues: CASSRTGQGAFGANVLTF. The CDR3 DNA sequence: TGTGCCAGCAGCCGAACGGGACAGGGGGCCTTTGGGGCCAACGTCCTGACTTTC.

This clonotype was counted at least ten times. The rearrangement links TRBV11-2 to TRBJ1-1, with D tentatively TRBD1 (5 bases). Trimming pared 4 bases from V and 6 bases from J, leaving 12 bases between. There are 13 residues in the CDR3. Germline V gene lookup returns CDR1 SGHAT and CDR2 FQNNGV. The CDR3, as DNA: TGTGCCAGCAGCTGGGACGGGCGGTCTGAAGCTTTCTTT. Translation gives CASSWDGRSEAFF.

Notes on this clonotype: A read error may explain this, as a much larger clone is one base away. The rearrangement joins TRBV11-2 to TRBJ2-1, with D perhaps assigned TRBD1 or TRBD2 (5 bases each). Germline V CDR1 and CDR2: SGHAT, FQNNGV. CDR3 length equals 12 residues. CDR3 sequence: CDSSLEGTKQFF. The CDR3, as DNA: TGTGACAGCAGCTTAGAAGGGACGAAGCAGTTCTTC.

This clonotype was counted ten times or more. J is TRBJ2-1 and V is TRBV15; weak D call: TRBD2 (7 bases). With 5 bases removed from V and 0 bases from J, the gap between germline ends came to 29 bases. This CDR3 is built from 21 residues. Looked up from germline, CDR1 is LNHNV and CDR2 is YYDKDF (reference sequence). In DNA, the CDR3 is TGTGCCACCAGCGGGGGGTTAGGGGGGGGCCCCTTCCCCATCTCCTACAATGAGCAGTTCTTC. The encoded protein is CATSGGLGGGPFPISYNEQFF.

This clonotype was recorded at least ten times. The gene calls are TRBV5-1 and TRBJ1-1; perhaps TRBD1 as D (5 bases). Germline-derived CDR1 and CDR2 are SGHRS and YFSETQ. The CDR3 contains 15 residues. Trimming took off 0 bases at V and 0 bases at J, with 9 bases between the two ends. The CDR3 bases are TGCGCCAGCAGCTTGGCTGGGGGTTTGAACACTGAAGCTTTCTTT. Its translation: CASSLAGGLNTEAFF.

In this sample, this clonotype turned up many times. This chain links TRBV20-1 with TRBJ1-2; D not resolved. The CDR3 consists of 14 residues. Trimming removed 5 bases at V and 0 bases at J, with 13 bases between. The germline V gene has CDR1 DFQATT and CDR2 SNEGSKA (reference sequence). DNA for the CDR3: TGCAGTGCTCCAGAACCAGTTCCTAACTATGGCTACACCTTC. The encoded protein is CSAPEPVPNYGYTF.

This clonotype was seen many times. This chain uses TRBV7-3 with TRBJ2-3; tentatively, D is TRBD1 (5 bases). Trimming stripped 0 bases from V and 3 bases from J, with 16 bases between. There are 17 residues in the CDR3. Germline CDR1 reads SGHTA; CDR2 reads FQGTGA. The CDR3, as DNA: TGTGCCAGCAGCTTAACGGGGTCAGGGATTGGGACAGATACGCAGTATTTT. It codes for CASSLTGSGIGTDTQYF.

This clonotype was seen many times. The V gene is TRBV20-1, the J gene TRBJ1-1; D is perhaps TRBD1 (6 bases). The V and J ends lost 1 base and 1 base respectively, with 10 bases between them. Germline CDR1 reads DFQATT; CDR2 reads SNEGSKA (reference sequence). The CDR3 runs 14 residues. The CDR3 region is CSARVPGQNTEAFF. DNA of the CDR3: TGCAGTGCTAGAGTCCCGGGACAGAACACTGAAGCTTTCTTT.

The table lists this clonotype with many counts. The rearrangement uses TRBV25-1 and TRBJ1-1, with a weak D call TRBD1 (6 bases). Germline CDR1 reads MGHDK; CDR2 reads SYGVNS. The CDR3 length is 14 residues. V was shortened by 3 bases and J by 5 bases, with 13 bases between the two germline ends. CDR3 protein: CASSENRDGTEAFF. The CDR3 coding sequence is TGTGCCAGCAGTGAGAACAGGGACGGGACTGAAGCTTTCTTT.

This clonotype has ten or more counts. The rearrangement uses TRBV11-2 and TRBJ1-4; maybe TRBD1 (6 bases). CDR1 is SGHAT, CDR2 FQNNGV, per germline. Trimming shortened V by 5 bases and J by 3 bases, and 16 bases separated the two germline ends. The CDR3 covers 16 residues. Here the CDR3 DNA reads TGTGCCAGCAGCCCGCTTGACGGACAGCCTAATGAAAAACTGTTTTTT. Residues: CASSPLDGQPNEKLFF.

This clonotype was seen at least ten times. J is TRBJ2-1 and V is TRBV9, with 9 bases matching TRBD2. Germline lookup yields CDR1 SGDLS and CDR2 YYNGEE. The CDR3 consists of 16 residues. The J segment lost 4 bases and the V segment lost 0 bases, leaving 5 bases of the junction unmatched. CDR3 sequence (DNA): TGTGCCAGCAGCGTAGAGGGTAGCGGGGGTTACAATGAGCAGTTCTTC. Its protein is CASSVEGSGGYNEQFF.

This clonotype was counted ten times or more. V is TRBV20-1 and J is TRBJ2-7; TRBD2 matches 10 bases. The CDR3 length is 15 residues. Germline V gives CDR1 DFQATT, CDR2 SNEGSKA (reference sequence). Trimming removed 0 bases from V and 2 bases from J; junction bases left unmatched: 4. Written as DNA, the CDR3 is TGCAGTGCTAGAGATCCTAGCGGGAGCCCCTACGAGCAGTACTTC. This sequence encodes CSARDPSGSPYEQYF.

The table lists this clonotype with many counts. CDR3 protein: CASSSGRGGSNQPQHF. DNA of the CDR3: TGTGCCAGCAGCTCGGGACGCGGAGGGAGCAATCAGCCCCAGCATTTT. The rearrangement uses TRBV7-9 and TRBJ1-5, with D perhaps matching TRBD1 (5 bases). Trimming took off 4 bases at V and 1 base at J, with 14 bases between the two ends. Germline V lookup: CDR1 SEHNR, CDR2 FQNEAQ (reference sequence). The CDR3 is made up of 16 amino acids.

With respect to this clonotype: This could be a read error, since a much larger clone is one nucleotide away. The chain has TRBV6-5 and TRBJ2-4; D unresolved. CDR1 is MNHEY, CDR2 SVGAGI, per germline. The CDR3 covers 15 residues. Here the CDR3 DNA reads TGTGCCAGCAGCTACAATGGGATAGGGCAAAAAATTCAGTACTTC. Its protein product is CASSYNGIGQKIQYF.

This clonotype was seen many times. This chain joins TRBV7-2 and TRBJ2-3, with 13 bases lining up with TRBD2. Trimming took 5 bases from V and 2 from J; bases not matched to a gene: 4. This CDR3 comprises 16 residues. Germline V lookup: CDR1 SGHTA, CDR2 FQGNSA. The DNA of the CDR3 is TGTGCCAGCAGCGCGACTAGCGGGGGGTTCACAGATACGCAGTATTTT. It encodes CASSATSGGFTDTQYF.

This clonotype showed up many times. V is TRBV7-2 and J is TRBJ2-3, with TRBD2 matching over 12 bases. The J segment lost 6 bases and the V segment lost 1 base, leaving 11 bases of the junction unmatched. Germline CDR1 SGHTA, CDR2 FQGNSA. The CDR3 contains 18 residues. CDR3 bases: TGTGCCAGCAGCTTAGATCGGGCTAGCGGGAGGGGGAAGGATACGCAGTATTTT. Protein product: CASSLDRASGRGKDTQYF. Drawing the rest from reference TRBV7-2 and TRBJ2-3, the complete variable domain is GAGVSQSPSNKVTEKGKDVELRCDPISGHTALYWYRQSLGQGLEFLIYFQGNSAPDKSGLPSDRFSAERTGGSVSTLTIQRTQQEDSAVYLCASSLDRASGRGKDTQYFGPGTRLTVL.

Ten or more counts support this clonotype. The gene calls are TRBV20-1 and TRBJ2-1; TRBD1 might be the D (6 bases). Per the germline V gene, CDR1 is DFQATT and CDR2 is SNEGSKA (reference sequence). V was shortened by 5 bases and J by 8 bases, with 19 bases between the two germline ends. CDR3 length: 14 amino acids. The CDR3 loop is CSAERGAGAHEQFF. DNA for the CDR3: TGCAGTGCTGAACGAGGCGCAGGGGCCCATGAGCAGTTCTTC.

The sample holds many counts of this clonotype. V is TRBV5-1 and J is TRBJ2-3; TRBD2 agrees at 10 bases. V trimming: 4 bases; J trimming: 2 bases; junction bases outside the gene matches: 7. The germline gives CDR1 SGHRS, CDR2 YFSETQ. This CDR3 spans 16 amino acids. This CDR3 is CASSGGLAVSTDTQYF. The CDR3 DNA reads TGCGCCAGCAGCGGAGGACTAGCGGTTTCCACAGATACGCAGTATTTT. Together with reference TRBV5-1 and TRBJ2-3, the CDR3 gives the full variable domain: KAGVTQTPRYLIKTRGQQVTLSCSPISGHRSVSWYQQTPGQGLQFLFEYFSETQRNKGNFPGRFSGRQFSNSRSEMNVSTLELGDSALYLCASSGGLAVSTDTQYFGPGTRLTVL.

This clonotype appeared many times. This chain joins TRBV7-6 and TRBJ1-1; D possibly corresponds to TRBD1 (5 bases). V gave up 5 bases and J gave up 1 base, with 8 bases separating them. The CDR3 runs 13 residues. Germline V gives CDR1 SGHVS, CDR2 FNYEAQ. CDR3 DNA: TGTGCCAGCAGCAAAGGACAGAACACTGAAGCTTTCTTT. As protein: CASSKGQNTEAFF.

This clonotype was seen many times. This chain uses TRBV3-1 with TRBJ2-4; no clear D. CDR3 length equals 15 residues. CDR1 LGHDT and CDR2 YNNKEL come from the germline V gene (reference sequence). The ends were cut back, 0 bases at V and 2 bases at J, with 8 bases in the middle. CDR3 protein: CASSQEISTKNIQYF. The CDR3 DNA follows: TGTGCCAGCAGCCAAGAAATAAGTACCAAAAACATTCAGTACTTC.

This clonotype was observed at least ten times. This sequence joins TRBV2 and TRBJ2-3, with 9 bases identical to TRBD1. CDR1 is SNHLY, CDR2 FYNNEI, per germline. V dropped 7 bases and J dropped 12; count of bases not matched to a gene: 8. The CDR3 totals 12 residues. CDR3 amino acids: CASIGQGNFQYF. The CDR3 region has the DNA TGTGCCAGCATCGGACAGGGGAATTTCCAGTATTTT.

This clonotype came up many times. V usage is TRBV5-1 and J usage is TRBJ1-2; unclear D gene. With 2 bases removed from V and 6 bases from J, the gap between germline ends came to 14 bases. This CDR3 region has 14 residues. Looked up from germline, CDR1 is SGHRS and CDR2 is YFSETQ. The CDR3 loop reads CASSFTRPTDGYTF. The CDR3 DNA follows: TGCGCCAGCAGCTTTACCCGCCCGACGGATGGCTACACCTTC. Based on the CDR3 plus reference TRBV5-1 and TRBJ1-2, the full variable domain is KAGVTQTPRYLIKTRGQQVTLSCSPISGHRSVSWYQQTPGQGLQFLFEYFSETQRNKGNFPGRFSGRQFSNSRSEMNVSTLELGDSALYLCASSFTRPTDGYTFGSGTRLTVV.

Ten or more counts support this clonotype. This chain uses TRBV20-1 with TRBJ2-5; D is perhaps TRBD2 (5 bases). Deletions cut 5 bases from V and 5 bases from J, with 15 bases between. CDR1 and CDR2 from the germline V gene are DFQATT and SNEGSKA (reference sequence). This CDR3 contains 13 residues. CDR3 sequence: CSAPNGDEETQYF. The CDR3 nucleotides read TGCAGTGCTCCAAACGGGGATGAGGAGACCCAGTACTTC.

This clonotype occurred many times. This chain links TRBV20-1 with TRBJ1-2, with 7 bases matching TRBD1. CDR1 and CDR2 (germline): DFQATT, SNEGSKA (reference sequence). The trim removed 2 bases at V and 4 bases at J, leaving 1 base unmatched. The CDR3 has 12 amino acids. CDR3 loop: CSARNRGYGYTF. CDR3 nucleotide sequence: TGCAGTGCTAGAAACAGGGGCTATGGCTACACCTTC.

This clonotype was detected many times. The V and J genes are TRBV12-3 or TRBV12-4 and TRBJ1-4; D remains unclear. Trimming left V 3 bases short and J 12 bases short, with 14 bases between. The CDR3 is 13 residues long. The CDR3 protein is CASSLIESGELFF. The CDR3 DNA is TGTGCCAGCAGTTTGATAGAATCCGGTGAACTGTTTTTT.

V is TRBV20-1 and J is TRBJ1-3; tentative D call: TRBD1 (5 bases). The CDR3 extends over 15 amino acids. CDR1 is DFQATT and CDR2 is SNEGSKA in the germline V gene (reference sequence). With 4 bases removed from V and 0 bases from J, the gap between germline ends came to 13 bases. CDR3 nucleotides: TGCAGTGCTATCCCGGGACCGAGCTCTGGAAACACCATATATTTT. This sequence encodes CSAIPGPSSGNTIYF.

Within the sample, this clonotype is medium-sized. The J gene is TRBJ2-7, the V gene TRBV5-1; 9 bases map to TRBD1. CDR1 and CDR2 (germline): SGHRS, YFSETQ. J lost 5 bases, V lost 2 bases, and 5 bases had no gene match. The CDR3 has 14 residues. CDR3 loop: CASSLQGARHEQYF. In DNA, the CDR3 is TGCGCCAGCAGCTTACAGGGGGCCCGCCACGAGCAGTACTTC. The complete variable domain, with remaining parts taken from reference TRBV5-1 and TRBJ2-7, reads KAGVTQTPRYLIKTRGQQVTLSCSPISGHRSVSWYQQTPGQGLQFLFEYFSETQRNKGNFPGRFSGRQFSNSRSEMNVSTLELGDSALYLCASSLQGARHEQYFGPGTRLTVT.

This clonotype has a count of ten or more. The V and J genes are TRBV21-1 and TRBJ2-7; TRBD2, as called in the table, went unchecked against the DNA. TRBV21-1 is tagged as a pseudogene. This CDR3 has 13 amino acids. CDR3 loop: CASRGLAPYEQYF. The CDR3 DNA is TGTGCCAGCAGGGGACTAGCTCCCTACGAGCAGTACTTC.

Note on this clonotype: A junction end diverges from the germline sequence, so it may reflect a read error. V is TRBV20-1 and J is TRBJ1-6; D is unresolved. Germline V gene sequence: CDR1 DFQATT, CDR2 SNEGSKA (reference sequence). The CDR3 loop spans 14 amino acids. CDR3 coding DNA: TGCAGTGCTAGAGTTGGAGGGTTAGGGTCACCCCTCAACTTT. This gives the protein CSARVGGLGSPLNF.